This is a list of T cell receptor beta chains from one sample in a study of blood T cell repertoires in COVID-19. This table comes from immunoSEQ multiplex PCR, and its TCRdb copy is limited to in-frame clones, with some not included. Seen here are a few hundred thousand clones, nearly 90% observed once, and the top ten hold about 1%. Input material: peripheral blood. The receptors were gathered from a woman between 35 and 50 years old with COVID-19, enrolled during active disease. Both conserved end residues are part of each CDR3.

TRBV28	TRBJ1-2	CASSPPGNYGYTF
TRBV3-1/TRBV3-2	TRBJ1-6	CASSQGGSSYNSPLHF
TRBV6-1	TRBJ1-5	CASSEVGVTSQPQHF
TRBV11-2	TRBJ2-1	CASRKNREGEQFF
TRBV25-1	TRBJ1-1	CASRDPAGLTEAFF
TRBV3-1/TRBV3-2	TRBJ1-6	CASSQRLTRDLESPLHF
TRBV18	TRBJ1-1	CASSQRSAQGSMNTEAFF
TRBV2	TRBJ2-7	CASGRGGEQYF
TRBV6-2/TRBV6-3	TRBJ1-4	CASSRGGDEKLFF
TRBV6-4	TRBJ1-6	CASSEQADSPLHF
TRBV7-9	TRBJ2-6	CASSLRGASGANVLTF
TRBV7-3	TRBJ1-2	CASSLNPGDYYGYTF
TRBV28	TRBJ1-1	CASSPRQGLNTEAFF
TRBV5-1	TRBJ1-6	CASSLDSSYNSPLHF
TRBV9	TRBJ2-1	CASSVGLAQGEQFF
TRBV7-9	TRBJ1-1	CASSFIGDTEAFF
TRBV11-2	TRBJ2-7	CASSHIPRTYEQYF
TRBV19	TRBJ1-1	CASSNERGQMNTEAFF
TRBV5-6	TRBJ1-5	CASSSGTGGKPQHF
TRBV6-5	TRBJ2-7	CASSWGVPSNFYEQYF
TRBV10-2	TRBJ1-1	CASSIQGARMNTEAFF
TRBV7-8	TRBJ2-3	CASSPVDTQYF
TRBV7-9	TRBJ2-1	CASSPSGQGSYNEQFF
TRBV27	TRBJ1-2	CASKIIGEGGYTF
TRBV18	TRBJ1-4	CASSPGTGEKLFF